The rows below give T cell receptor beta chains drawn from one sample of a study of blood T cell repertoires in COVID-19. Sequencing was performed with immunoSEQ multiplex PCR; in TCRdb, only in-frame clones are kept and a portion is missing. Of about 130,000 clones listed, roughly 80% are singletons. Material: PBMCs or T cells enriched from blood (not recorded which). All receptors derive from a man between 25 and 39 years old who had recovered from COVID-19. Both conserved end residues are part of each CDR3. A D gene is named only where the DNA matches it firmly. Rows may omit the clone size; those that give it use once, few, many or a size class.

d_call,j_call,clone_size,v_call,cdr3_aa,cdr3_nt
NA,TRBJ1-1,NA,TRBV6-5,CASAAGGGGTEAFF,TGTGCCAGTGCTGCGGGAGGCGGTGGGACTGAAGCTTTCTTT
NA,TRBJ1-5,NA,TRBV18,CASSSDRNQPQHF,TGTGCCAGCTCCTCGGACAGAAATCAGCCCCAGCATTTT
NA,TRBJ2-1,NA,TRBV2,CASRGLAGDEQFF,TGTGCCAGCAGGGGCCTAGCCGGCGATGAGCAGTTCTTC
TRBD2,TRBJ2-3,once,TRBV19,CASKTSASTDTQYF,TGTGCCAGTAAGACTAGCGCCAGCACAGATACGCAGTATTTT
TRBD2,TRBJ2-5,NA,TRBV5-1,CASSLFSGGKETQYF,TGCGCCAGCAGCTTGTTTAGCGGGGGAAAAGAGACCCAGTACTTC
TRBD1,TRBJ1-1,NA,TRBV5-1,CASSLSGTASNTEAFF,TGCGCCAGCAGCTTAAGTGGGACAGCATCGAACACTGAAGCTTTCTTT
NA,TRBJ2-3,NA,TRBV5-1,CASSLARTFSTDTQYF,TGCGCCAGCAGCTTGGCCCGGACTTTCAGCACAGATACGCAGTATTTT
TRBD2,TRBJ2-4,NA,TRBV3-1/TRBV3-2,CASSQGEGLNYF,TGTGCCAGCAGCCAAGGGGAGGGACTAAATTACTTC
NA,TRBJ2-1,NA,TRBV5-1,CASSLAGTGSEQFF,TGCGCCAGCAGCTTAGCAGGCACAGGCAGTGAGCAGTTCTTC
TRBD1,TRBJ1-6,NA,TRBV5-1,CASSLERQGSSPLHF,TGCGCCAGCAGCTTGGAAAGACAGGGGAGTTCACCCCTCCACTTT
NA,TRBJ2-5,NA,TRBV18,CASSPLTEVETQYF,TGTGCCAGCTCACCCTTGACTGAGGTGGAGACCCAGTACTTC
TRBD2,TRBJ2-1,NA,TRBV5-1,CASSTLAGAINEQFF,TGCGCCAGCAGCACTCTAGCGGGAGCAATTAATGAGCAGTTCTTC
TRBD2,TRBJ2-2,few,TRBV3-1/TRBV3-2,CASSQGTGGAGELFF,TGTGCCAGCAGCCAGGGAACGGGAGGGGCCGGGGAGCTGTTTTTT
NA,TRBJ2-5,NA,TRBV6-1,CASSESGTRGTQYF,TGTGCCAGCAGTGAATCCGGGACGCGGGGGACCCAGTACTTC
NA,TRBJ1-1,once,TRBV7-9,CASSTIKDSLGNTEAFF,TGTGCCAGCAGCACAATCAAGGACAGCCTTGGGAACACTGAAGCTTTCTTT
TRBD2,TRBJ2-5,NA,TRBV9,CASSVGGTSEQETQYF,TGTGCCAGCAGCGTAGGTGGGACTAGTGAGCAAGAGACCCAGTACTTC
TRBD1,TRBJ2-7,NA,TRBV3-1/TRBV3-2,CASSQRQGGYEQYF,TGTGCCAGCAGCCAACGACAGGGTGGTTACGAGCAGTACTTC
NA,TRBJ1-6,few,TRBV2,CASSSQLPSPLHF,TGTGCCAGCAGTTCTCAGTTACCTTCACCCCTCCACTTT
TRBD1,TRBJ1-6,NA,TRBV5-1,CASSLGTGESPLHF,TGCGCCAGCAGCTTAGGGACAGGGGAATCACCCCTCCACTTT
NA,TRBJ2-2,NA,TRBV7-9,CASTSGGGAPGELFF,TGTGCCAGCACCAGTGGTGGCGGCGCCCCCGGGGAGCTGTTTTTT
NA,TRBJ1-1,NA,TRBV13,CASSLRTPPGTEAFF,TGTGCCAGCAGCCTGAGGACACCCCCCGGAACTGAAGCTTTCTTT
NA,TRBJ2-3,NA,TRBV7-2,CASSLAAGSDTQYF,TGTGCCAGCAGCTTAGCTGCAGGGTCAGATACGCAGTATTTT
TRBD1,TRBJ2-1,NA,TRBV30,CAWRQGKYNEQFF,TGTGCCTGGAGACAGGGGAAATACAATGAGCAGTTCTTC
NA,TRBJ1-1,NA,TRBV7-3,CASSLRAGGSAEAFF,TGTGCCAGCAGCTTAAGGGCAGGAGGGAGCGCTGAAGCTTTCTTT
TRBD1,TRBJ2-3,NA,TRBV7-8,CASSDRGLGTDTQYF,TGTGCCAGCAGCGACAGGGGGCTTGGCACAGATACGCAGTATTTT
NA,TRBJ1-2,NA,TRBV3-1/TRBV3-2,CASSGGAREETSNYGYTF,TGTGCCAGCAGCGGTGGGGCCAGGGAGGAAACTTCGAACTATGGCTACACCTTC
TRBD1,TRBJ1-4,NA,TRBV2,CASSPEDRSNEKLFF,TGTGCCAGCAGTCCGGAGGACAGGTCTAATGAAAAACTGTTTTTT
NA,TRBJ2-2,NA,TRBV6-5,CARESGYWGGELFF,TGTGCCAGAGAATCAGGGTATTGGGGAGGGGAGCTGTTTTTT
NA,TRBJ1-5,NA,TRBV10-2,CASMGGGNQPQHF,TGCGCCAGCATGGGAGGGGGCAATCAGCCCCAGCATTTT
NA,TRBJ1-2,NA,TRBV2,CASNQAIFGHDGYTF,TGTGCCAGCAACCAGGCAATTTTTGGGCACGATGGCTACACCTTC
TRBD2,TRBJ2-2,few,TRBV5-1,CASRAGANTGELFF,TGCGCCAGCAGGGCGGGGGCGAACACCGGGGAGCTGTTTTTT
TRBD1,TRBJ1-4,NA,TRBV27,CASSLGTGSGKLFF,TGTGCCAGCAGTTTAGGGACAGGGAGTGGAAAACTGTTTTTT
TRBD1,TRBJ1-2,once,TRBV29-1,CSVVGGQGGNYGYTF,TGCAGCGTTGTTGGGGGACAGGGCGGTAACTATGGCTACACCTTC
TRBD2,TRBJ2-7,NA,TRBV2,CASSLSGRAGSYEQYF,TGTGCCAGCAGTCTGAGCGGGAGGGCCGGGTCCTACGAGCAGTACTTC
TRBD1,TRBJ2-2,NA,TRBV27,CASSLVGQGAIGELFF,TGTGCCAGCAGTTTAGTGGGACAGGGGGCAATCGGGGAGCTGTTTTTT
NA,TRBJ1-1,NA,TRBV5-1,CASSPGGSTEAFF,TGCGCCAGCAGCCCAGGAGGGAGCACTGAAGCTTTCTTT
NA,TRBJ1-6,NA,TRBV6-5,CASSYDQGQNSPLHF,TGTGCCAGCAGTTACGATCAGGGGCAGAATTCACCCCTCCACTTT
TRBD1,TRBJ2-7,medium-sized,TRBV5-5,CASSLQGAYEQYF,TGTGCCAGCAGCTTACAGGGGGCTTACGAGCAGTACTTC
NA,TRBJ2-7,NA,TRBV6-6,CASSSQGFGYEQYF,TGTGCCAGCAGTTCGCAGGGTTTTGGCTACGAGCAGTACTTC
NA,TRBJ1-4,NA,TRBV7-6,CASSSRAGFGANEKLFF,TGTGCCAGCAGCTCCCGGGCGGGTTTTGGGGCTAATGAAAAACTGTTTTTT
TRBD1,TRBJ1-2,few,TRBV5-4,CASSLGQGGYGYTF,TGTGCCAGCAGCTTGGGACAGGGGGGATATGGCTACACCTTC
NA,TRBJ1-1,NA,TRBV19,CASSIRDTNTEAFF,TGTGCCAGTAGTATCCGGGACACGAACACTGAAGCTTTCTTT
TRBD2,TRBJ2-3,NA,TRBV9,CASSVRDYTTDTQYF,TGTGCCAGCAGCGTCCGGGACTACACTACAGATACGCAGTATTTT
TRBD1,TRBJ1-4,NA,TRBV19,CASSARQGAGSDEKLFF,TGTGCCAGTAGTGCACGACAGGGGGCCGGGTCGGATGAAAAACTGTTTTTT
TRBD1,TRBJ1-1,NA,TRBV5-6,CASSLHGTGGWFGEAFF,TGTGCCAGCAGCCTTCACGGGACAGGGGGATGGTTTGGTGAAGCTTTCTTT
NA,TRBJ1-1,NA,TRBV15,CATSRGTWGGLNTEAFF,TGTGCCACCAGCAGAGGGACCTGGGGAGGGTTGAACACTGAAGCTTTCTTT
TRBD2,TRBJ2-7,NA,TRBV9,CASSVGAAGVEEQYF,TGTGCCAGCAGCGTAGGTGCAGCGGGAGTCGAGGAGCAGTACTTC
NA,TRBJ1-2,NA,TRBV5-1,CASSAAGYGYTF,TGCGCCAGCAGCGCGGCGGGCTATGGCTACACCTTC
TRBD1,TRBJ1-2,NA,TRBV11-2,CASSLNTGQGNYGYTF,TGTGCCAGCAGCTTAAATACCGGACAGGGAAACTATGGCTACACCTTC
NA,TRBJ1-5,few,TRBV3-1/TRBV3-2,CASSQDPVNQPQHF,TGTGCCAGCAGCCAAGACCCCGTCAATCAGCCCCAGCATTTT
TRBD1,TRBJ1-5,few,TRBV6-6,CASNHRGQINQPQHF,TGTGCCAGCAATCACAGGGGGCAGATCAATCAGCCCCAGCATTTT
NA,TRBJ2-1,NA,TRBV5-4,CASTRDVSGSNEQFF,TGTGCCAGCACACGGGACGTCTCCGGGAGCAATGAGCAGTTCTTC
TRBD2,TRBJ2-5,NA,TRBV7-6,CASRLEASGTFQETQYF,TGTGCCAGCAGGTTAGAGGCTAGCGGGACCTTCCAAGAGACCCAGTACTTC